The 19 T cell receptor beta chains below come from one sample, sequenced in a study of cytomegalovirus exposure and HLA in healthy donors. The PCR ran on 60 Vbeta and 13 Jbeta primers. Generated by immunoSEQ multiplex PCR, the TCRdb table keeps only in-frame clones and is missing some. In the table there are more than 150,000 clones, roughly 79% of which are singletons. Specimen: PBMCs. These receptors all come from a woman aged 50 to 60 in good health and CMV-seropositive.

The rearrangement uses TRBV10-3 and TRBJ2-5, with TRBD2 matching 10 bases. The CDR3 length is 16 residues. Germline values: CDR1 ENHRY, CDR2 SYGVKD. The V gene end was trimmed by 2 bases and the J gene end by 5 bases; junction bases not matched to a gene: 8. DNA for the CDR3: TGTGCCATCAGTGAGACCTCTAGCGGGGGCGTCGAGACCCAGTACTTC. It is translated as CAISETSSGGVETQYF.

V usage is TRBV5-1 and J usage is TRBJ2-3; 7 nucleotides line up with TRBD1. Germline lookup yields CDR1 SGHRS and CDR2 YFSETQ. This CDR3 comprises 15 residues. The J segment lost 1 base and the V segment lost 4 bases, leaving 6 bases of the junction unmatched. In nucleotides, the CDR3 is TGCGCCAGCAGCCTACAGGGGATGGGCACAGATACGCAGTATTTT. Protein product: CASSLQGMGTDTQYF.

The chain is built from TRBV2 and TRBJ2-5, with 10 bases matching TRBD1. V trimming: 5 bases; J trimming: 4 bases; junction bases outside the gene matches: 7. Germline assignment: CDR1 SNHLY and CDR2 FYNNEI. The CDR3 is 15 residues long. The CDR3 protein is CASSPRDRGRETQYF. DNA of the CDR3: TGTGCCAGCAGTCCTCGAGACAGGGGGCGAGAGACCCAGTACTTC.

The rearrangement links TRBV4-3 to TRBJ1-2; D remains ambiguous. The length of the CDR3 is 16 residues. Trimming took 0 bases from V and 5 from J, leaving 16 bases between them. CDR1 LGHNA and CDR2 YSLEER come from the germline V gene. In DNA form, the CDR3 reads TGCGCCAGCAGCCAAGATGGACGGGGAAGGACTTATGGCTACACCTTC. This gives the protein CASSQDGRGRTYGYTF.

The chain employs TRBV4-3 and TRBJ1-2, with a weak D call TRBD1 (6 bases). Germline V gene lookup returns CDR1 LGHNA and CDR2 YSLEER. The CDR3 covers 16 residues. V lost 3 bases and J lost 5, with 19 bases in between. CDR3 coding DNA: TGCGCCAGCAGCCAGCAGACAGGCCCACTGGGGTATGGCTACACCTTC. Its protein is CASSQQTGPLGYGYTF.

V and J are TRBV6-5 and TRBJ1-5; no clear D gene. Germline loops: CDR1 MNHEY, CDR2 SVGAGI. The CDR3 extends over 15 amino acids. V lost 5 bases and J 7 bases, leaving 18 bases between the germline ends. CDR3 in DNA: TGTGCCAGCAGTCAGACCCCGCAAGCGGAACAGCCCCAGCATTTT. Protein product: CASSQTPQAEQPQHF.

The J gene is TRBJ1-1, the V gene TRBV7-6; 7 nucleotides agree with TRBD1. Trimming removed 1 base from V and 0 bases from J; junction bases left unmatched: 2. CDR1 and CDR2 (germline): SGHVS, FNYEAQ. This CDR3 has 15 residues. As DNA, the CDR3 is TGTGCCAGCAGCTTAGAGACAGGGCTGAACACTGAAGCTTTCTTT. Translation: CASSLETGLNTEAFF. The entire variable domain, with the rest obtained from reference TRBV7-6 and TRBJ1-1, is as follows: GAGVSQSPRYKVTKRGQDVALRCDPISGHVSLYWYRQALGQGPEFLTYFNYEAQQDKSGLPNDRFSAERPEGSISTLTIQRTEQRDSAMYRCASSLETGLNTEAFFGQGTRLTVV.

The chain couples TRBV7-6 to TRBJ2-2; 9 nucleotides agree with TRBD1. Trimming at V came to 3 bases and at J to 3 bases, leaving 8 bases not matched to a gene. This CDR3 is built from 17 residues. Germline V gene lookup returns CDR1 SGHVS and CDR2 FNYEAQ. CDR3 loop: CASSFFGDRADTGELFF. In DNA form, the CDR3 reads TGTGCCAGCAGCTTTTTCGGGGACAGGGCCGACACCGGGGAGCTGTTTTTT.

The chain couples TRBV11-3 to TRBJ1-2; a possible D gene is TRBD1 (6 bases). The CDR3 is made up of 14 amino acids. With 0 bases removed from V and 6 bases from J, the gap between germline ends came to 11 bases. Germline loops: CDR1 SGHNT, CDR2 YENEEA. CDR3 residues: CASSLETGSDGYTF. The CDR3, as DNA: TGTGCCAGCAGCTTAGAAACAGGGTCGGATGGCTACACCTTC.

The chain joins TRBV7-9 to TRBJ1-1; no definite D call. V was trimmed by 6 bases and J by 4 bases, leaving 15 bases between them. Germline V gene sequence: CDR1 SEHNR, CDR2 FQNEAQ (reference sequence). The CDR3 has 14 amino acids. The CDR3 reads CASRQRDRVTEAFF. The CDR3 nucleotides are TGTGCCAGCAGACAGAGGGATCGGGTCACTGAAGCTTTCTTT.

CDR3 protein: CASSLAGGSDEQFF. The CDR3 DNA reads as TGCGCCAGCAGCTTGGCCGGAGGGTCCGATGAGCAGTTCTTC. The V call is TRBV5-1, the J call TRBJ2-1; weak D call: TRBD2 (6 bases). CDR3 size: 14 residues. Germline assignment: CDR1 SGHRS and CDR2 YFSETQ. The V and J ends lost 0 bases and 8 bases respectively, with 12 bases between them.

This clone was found a few times. V and J are TRBV29-1 and TRBJ1-2, with TRBD1 matching 10 bases. The CDR3 has 13 residues. The germline V gene encodes CDR1 SQVTM and CDR2 ANQGSEA. V gave up 6 bases and J gave up 0 bases; unmatched junction bases: 1. The CDR3 sequence: CSVGTGANYGYTF. CDR3 coding DNA: TGCAGCGTGGGGACAGGGGCTAACTATGGCTACACCTTC.

The V and J genes are TRBV18 and TRBJ2-1; 9 bases match TRBD2. The CDR3 totals 15 residues. CDR1 and CDR2 (germline): KGHSH, LQKENI. Trimming took 3 bases from V and 3 from J; bases not matched to a gene: 3. The CDR3, as DNA: TGTGCCAGCTCACCGGGCGGGAGGGGCTACAATGAGCAGTTCTTC. It translates to CASSPGGRGYNEQFF.

Points on this clone: The germline gene is not matched at one end of the junction; a read error may be the cause. The genes are TRBV29-1 and TRBJ2-6, with D maybe TRBD1 (6 bases). This CDR3 has 16 amino acids. Germline V gives CDR1 SQVTM, CDR2 ANQGSEA. Written as DNA, the CDR3 is TGCAGCGTTTGGACAGTAGTACCGTCTGGGGCCAACGGCCTGACTTTC. It codes for CSVWTVVPSGANGLTF. Complete variable domain (other parts from reference TRBV29-1 and TRBJ2-6): SAVISQKPSRDICQRGTSLTIQCQVDSQVTMMFWYRQQPGQSLTLIATANQGSEATYESGFVIDKFPISRPNLTFSTLTVSNMSPEDSSIYLCSVWTVVPSGANGLTFGAGSRLTVL.

On this clone: This sample also contains other DNA sequences that code for the same CDR3. The chain uses TRBV5-4 and TRBJ2-1; 10 bases match TRBD2. The CDR3 extends over 15 amino acids. V shed 1 base, J shed 3 bases, and the junction held 1 base outside the gene matches. From germline, CDR1 is SGHNT and CDR2 YYREEE (reference sequence). For the CDR3, the DNA is TGTGCCAGCAGCTTGACTAGCGGGGTCTACAATGAGCAGTTCTTC. This encodes CASSLTSGVYNEQFF.

This chain joins TRBV5-4 and TRBJ1-1; maybe TRBD1 (6 bases). V lost 4 bases and J 0 bases, leaving 13 bases between the germline ends. Germline V CDR1 and CDR2: SGHNT, YYREEE (reference sequence). The CDR3 totals 15 residues. CDR3 residues: CASSARTDMNTEAFF. In DNA form, the CDR3 reads TGTGCCAGCAGCGCAAGGACAGATATGAACACTGAAGCTTTCTTT.

Comments on this clone: The junction does not match germline at one end; this may be a read error. The chain recombines TRBV7-9 with TRBJ1-1; D not certain. CDR1 SEHNR and CDR2 FQNEAQ come from the germline V gene (reference sequence). CDR3 length: 11 amino acids. CDR3 in amino acids: CSSSPALGAFF. The DNA for the CDR3 is TGTTCCAGCAGTCCGGCCCTCGGGGCTTTCTTT.

The V gene is TRBV30, the J gene TRBJ1-5; D unresolved. Germline V gene lookup returns CDR1 GTSNPN and CDR2 SVGIG (reference sequence). V lost 5 bases and J lost 4, with 21 bases in between. The CDR3 has 16 amino acids. CDR3 sequence reads: CAWSYGGSFGNQPQHF. CDR3 in DNA: TGTGCCTGGTCCTACGGAGGCAGTTTTGGGAATCAGCCCCAGCATTTT.

This chain connects TRBV30 to TRBJ1-2; 7 nucleotides align to TRBD1. The CDR3 extends over 13 amino acids. Germline CDR1 GTSNPN, CDR2 SVGIG (reference sequence). The trim removed 2 bases at V and 6 bases at J, leaving 6 bases unmatched. The CDR3 DNA reads as TGTGCCTGGAGTCCCGACAGGGACCATGGCTACACCTTC. Translating gives CAWSPDRDHGYTF.